This TCR beta chain was sequenced during a study of blood T cells in healthy people across ages. Overall study findings and caveats: Strongly correlated with naive T cell percentage was TCR beta diversity. Higher diversity and more naive CD4+ cells were features of long-lived donors, compared to aged donors.

The germline CDR1 and CDR2 sequences are MDHEN and SYDVKM. The CDR3 consists of 14 residues. Trimming left V 5 bases short and J 8 bases short, with 16 bases between. Then a second PCR, running roughly 7 to 11 cycles, was carried out with a sample-barcoded 5' primer and a J-beta primer mix. Sequencing recovered at least 3 million CDR3-containing paired-end reads from each sample. MiXCR was run by TCRdb on the 5' RACE reads, yielding one entry per CDR3 protein. The sample has about 1.5 million distinct CDR3 sequences, 35% to 45% seen once. Total RNA, at least 6 micrograms per sample, was extracted from PBMCs. As for this clonotype: Its antigen is undetermined.

The sample taken for sequencing was blood. The TCR sequence derives from a young woman in good health. The V and J genes are TRBV28 and TRBJ2-4; a weak D match, TRBD1 (6 bases). The CDR3: CASSKQGGRYIQYF. CDR3 DNA sequence: TGTGCCAGCAGTAAACAGGGTGGCCGGTACATTCAGTACTTC.